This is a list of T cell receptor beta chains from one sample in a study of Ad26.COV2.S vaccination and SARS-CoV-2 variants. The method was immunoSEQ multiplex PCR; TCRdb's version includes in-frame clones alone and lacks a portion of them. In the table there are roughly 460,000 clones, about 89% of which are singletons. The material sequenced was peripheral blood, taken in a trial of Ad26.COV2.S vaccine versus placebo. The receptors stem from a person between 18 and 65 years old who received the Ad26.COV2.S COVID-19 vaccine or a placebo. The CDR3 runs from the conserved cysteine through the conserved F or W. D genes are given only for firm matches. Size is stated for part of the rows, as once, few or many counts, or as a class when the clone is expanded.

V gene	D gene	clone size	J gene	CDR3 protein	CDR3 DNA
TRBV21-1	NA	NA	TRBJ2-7	CASSKGDSSYEQYF	TGTGCCAGCAGCAAAGGGGACAGCTCCTACGAGCAGTACTTC
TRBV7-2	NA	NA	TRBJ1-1	CASSLDSSVAEAFF	TGTGCCAGCAGCTTAGATTCGTCAGTTGCTGAAGCTTTCTTT
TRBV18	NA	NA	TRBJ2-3	CASSPPEGADTQYF	TGTGCCAGCTCACCCCCGGAGGGGGCAGATACGCAGTATTTT
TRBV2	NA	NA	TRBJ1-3	CASSENVYSGNTIYF	TGTGCCAGCAGTGAAAATGTTTACTCTGGAAACACCATATATTTT
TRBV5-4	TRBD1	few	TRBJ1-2	CASSPGTGGSISYGYTF	TGTGCCAGCAGCCCTGGGACAGGGGGCTCAATTAGCTATGGCTACACCTTC
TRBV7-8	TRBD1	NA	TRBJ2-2	CASSKGTVGTGELFF	TGTGCCAGCAGCAAAGGGACAGTGGGGACCGGGGAGCTGTTTTTT
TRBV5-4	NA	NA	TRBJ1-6	CASSSDSTRGSPLHF	TGTGCCAGCAGCTCGGACAGTACTCGAGGTTCACCCCTCCACTTT
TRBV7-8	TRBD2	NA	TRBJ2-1	CASTGGTYNEQFF	TGTGCCAGCACCGGGGGGACCTACAATGAGCAGTTCTTC
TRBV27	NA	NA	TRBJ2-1	CASSPSKANNEQFF	TGTGCCAGCAGTCCGTCTAAGGCAAACAATGAGCAGTTCTTC
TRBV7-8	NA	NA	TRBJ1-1	CASSLDYRQYTEAFF	TGTGCCAGCAGCTTAGATTACAGACAATACACTGAAGCTTTCTTT
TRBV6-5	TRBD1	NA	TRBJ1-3	CASGDRAGGNTIYF	TGTGCCAGCGGAGACAGGGCGGGCGGAAACACCATATATTTT
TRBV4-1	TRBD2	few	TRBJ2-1	CASSHLAGTTYNEQFF	TGCGCCAGCAGCCACCTAGCGGGAACAACCTACAATGAGCAGTTCTTC
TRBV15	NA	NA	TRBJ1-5	CATSHQSGYSNQPQHF	TGTGCCACCAGCCATCAATCAGGGTATAGCAATCAGCCCCAGCATTTT
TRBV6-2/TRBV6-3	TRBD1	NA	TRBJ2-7	CASSRTGTGFSVSSYEQYF	TGTGCCAGCAGCCGAACCGGGACAGGGTTTTCGGTCTCCTCCTACGAGCAGTACTTC
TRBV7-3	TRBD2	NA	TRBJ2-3	CASSLRPTSGRNTDTQYF	TGTGCCAGCAGCCTCCGACCGACTAGCGGGAGAAACACAGATACGCAGTATTTT
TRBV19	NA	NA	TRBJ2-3	CASSHRGATDTQYF	TGTGCCAGTAGCCATAGGGGGGCTACAGATACGCAGTATTTT
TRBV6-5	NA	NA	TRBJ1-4	CASRGGGRNEKLFF	TGTGCCAGCCGAGGGGGGGGCCGTAATGAAAAACTGTTTTTT
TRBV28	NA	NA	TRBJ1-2	CASRQLYGYTF	TGTGCCAGCAGACAGTTGTATGGCTACACCTTC
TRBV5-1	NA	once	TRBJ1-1	CASSLSDPRLNTEAFF	TGCGCCAGCAGCTTAAGTGACCCTAGATTGAACACTGAAGCTTTCTTT
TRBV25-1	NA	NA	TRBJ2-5	CASSDPRTLTLGETQYF	TGTGCCAGCAGTGACCCCCGGACCCTTACCTTGGGAGAGACCCAGTACTTC
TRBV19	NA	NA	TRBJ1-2	CASSRRRLDGYTF	TGTGCCAGTAGCAGACGGAGATTAGATGGCTACACCTTC
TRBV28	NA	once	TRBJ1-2	CASSPTPQGNYGYTF	TGTGCCAGCAGTCCTACCCCCCAGGGCAACTATGGCTACACCTTC
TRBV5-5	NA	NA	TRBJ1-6	CASSPVDSEAIHF	TGTGCCAGCAGCCCCGTTGACTCGGAGGCCATCCACTTT
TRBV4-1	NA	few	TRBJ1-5	CASSQGFKWDQPQHF	TGCGCCAGCAGCCAAGGATTTAAGTGGGATCAGCCCCAGCATTTT
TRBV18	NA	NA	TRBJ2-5	CASSPPFPGQETQYF	TGTGCCAGCTCACCACCTTTTCCGGGGCAAGAGACCCAGTACTTC
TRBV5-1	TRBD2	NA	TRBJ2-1	CASSTQSGRHYNEQFF	TGCGCCAGCAGCACCCAGAGCGGGAGACACTACAATGAGCAGTTCTTC
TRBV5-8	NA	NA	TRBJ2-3	CASSLGIAVSTDTQYF	TGTGCCAGCAGCTTGGGGATAGCGGTTAGCACAGATACGCAGTATTTT
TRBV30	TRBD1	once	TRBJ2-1	CACYRGYYNEQFF	TGTGCCTGCTACAGGGGATACTACAATGAGCAGTTCTTC
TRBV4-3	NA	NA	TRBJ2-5	CASSHSLSATQETQYF	TGCGCCAGCAGCCACTCCCTTTCGGCTACCCAAGAGACCCAGTACTTC
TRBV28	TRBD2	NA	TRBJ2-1	CASSLRGTTSNEQFF	TGTGCCAGCAGTTTACGGGGGACTACTAGCAATGAGCAGTTCTTC
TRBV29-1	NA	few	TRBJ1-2	CSVRTGSVGYTF	TGCAGCGTTCGAACAGGGAGTGTTGGCTACACCTTC
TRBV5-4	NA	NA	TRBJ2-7	CASSRDPEGYEQYF	TGTGCCAGCAGCAGGGACCCCGAAGGCTACGAGCAGTACTTC
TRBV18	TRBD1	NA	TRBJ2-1	CASSPTGFYNEQFF	TGTGCCAGCTCACCGACAGGGTTTTACAATGAGCAGTTCTTC
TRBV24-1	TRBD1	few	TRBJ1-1	CATSDSGTGNTEAFF	TGTGCCACCAGTGATTCCGGGACAGGGAACACTGAAGCTTTCTTT
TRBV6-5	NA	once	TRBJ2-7	CASSYMGRGTYEQYF	TGTGCCAGCAGTTATATGGGGAGGGGGACCTACGAGCAGTACTTC
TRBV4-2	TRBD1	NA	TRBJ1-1	CASSHPGTANTEAFF	TGTGCCAGCAGCCATCCCGGGACAGCGAACACTGAAGCTTTCTTT
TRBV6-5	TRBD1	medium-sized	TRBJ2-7	CASSLRTGLYF	TGTGCCAGCAGTTTAAGGACAGGTCTGTACTTC